Presented here are 3 T cell receptor beta chains from one specimen sequenced in a study of cytomegalovirus exposure and HLA in healthy donors. In the PCR, 60 Vbeta and 13 Jbeta primers were used. Data came from immunoSEQ multiplex PCR; TCRdb stores just in-frame clones and leaves some out. The repertoire holds more than 150,000 clones, about four fifths seen once, with 1.5% to 2% in the top ten. The specimen sequenced was PBMCs. These receptors were taken from a woman in her 30s in good health and CMV-seronegative.

This clone was seen once. The V call is TRBV6-1, the J call TRBJ2-7, with TRBD1 as a possible D gene (5 bases). CDR3 length: 14 amino acids. CDR1 and CDR2 from the germline V gene are MNHNS and SASEGT. The germline V and J ends were trimmed by 2 bases and 6 bases, with 14 bases remaining between them. CDR3 DNA: TGTGCCAGCAGTGAACCCCCAGGGTGGGGCGAGCAGTACTTC. It encodes CASSEPPGWGEQYF.

This clone has only one observation. The rearrangement uses TRBV7-2 and TRBJ2-5, with TRBD1 identical over 7 bases. V was clipped by 7 bases and J by 2 bases; unmatched bases: 7. The CDR3 totals 14 residues. Germline V CDR1 and CDR2: SGHTA, FQGNSA. CDR3 region: CASNEQGLQETQYF. CDR3 coding DNA: TGTGCCAGCAACGAACAGGGGCTACAAGAGACCCAGTACTTC.

V usage is TRBV15 and J usage is TRBJ2-1; 10 positions match TRBD1. This CDR3 contains 15 residues. The ends lost 10 bases at V and 5 bases at J; junction bases unmatched: 11. Germline CDR1 reads LNHNV; CDR2 reads YYDKDF (reference sequence). CDR3: CAILTGGEFDNEQFF. Here the CDR3 DNA reads TGTGCCATCCTGACAGGGGGCGAATTCGACAATGAGCAGTTCTTC.